The next 20 T cell receptor beta chains were all read from a single sample in a study of blood T cell repertoires in COVID-19. The assay was immunoSEQ multiplex PCR, and TCRdb's table has in-frame clones only and misses some. The profile shows about 60,000 clones, 70% to 90% of them singletons. Sequencing was done on a sample of peripheral blood. These receptors originate from an older man with acute or convalescent COVID-19.

The V gene is TRBV27, the J gene TRBJ1-2, with 9 bases lining up with TRBD1. V dropped 4 bases and J dropped 5; count of bases not matched to a gene: 8. The CDR3 is 15 amino acids. Germline CDR1 MNHEY, CDR2 SMNVEV (reference sequence). The CDR3: CASSSRQGGNYGYTF. The CDR3, as DNA: TGTGCCAGCAGTTCAAGACAGGGGGGAAATTATGGCTACACCTTC.

The chain links TRBV5-1 to TRBJ1-4, with 7 positions matching TRBD1. The germline gives CDR1 SGHRS, CDR2 YFSETQ. The CDR3 totals 16 residues. V trimming: 0 bases; J trimming: 3 bases; junction bases outside the gene matches: 5. In DNA, the CDR3 is TGCGCCAGCAGCTTGGACAGGGGTGCCCCTAATGAAAAACTGTTTTTT. Translated: CASSLDRGAPNEKLFF.

In this sample, this clone turned up once. The J gene is TRBJ2-7, the V gene TRBV7-9; the match to TRBD1 covers 8 bases. V lost 6 bases, J lost 0 bases, and 10 bases stayed unmatched. Germline-derived CDR1 and CDR2 are SEHNR and FQNEAQ (reference sequence). This CDR3 is 16 amino acids long. The CDR3: CASSSYQGADSYEQYF. CDR3 coding DNA: TGTGCCAGCAGTTCCTACCAGGGGGCGGACTCCTACGAGCAGTACTTC.

V usage is TRBV4-2 and J usage is TRBJ2-5; TRBD2 agrees at 9 bases. V lost 1 base and J lost 5; bases outside the gene matches: 5. The germline CDR1 and CDR2 sequences are LGHNA and YNFKEQ. The CDR3 totals 15 residues. CDR3 sequence: CASSQAGTSPETQYF. The CDR3 DNA reads as TGTGCCAGCAGCCAAGCGGGGACTAGCCCCGAGACCCAGTACTTC.

The chain employs TRBV27 and TRBJ2-7; tentative D call: TRBD1 (8 bases). Looked up from germline, CDR1 is MNHEY and CDR2 is SMNVEV (reference sequence). The CDR3 covers 15 residues. The ends were cut back, 5 bases at V and 6 bases at J, with 20 bases in the middle. Written as DNA, the CDR3 is TGTGCCAGCAGTGCCTTACAGGGGGGGATATTCGAGCAGTACTTC. Its protein is CASSALQGGIFEQYF.

This clone appeared once. This chain joins TRBV11-3 and TRBJ1-3; tentatively, D is TRBD1 (5 bases). With 5 bases removed from V and 2 bases from J, the gap between germline ends came to 10 bases. The CDR3 sequence is 14 residues long. CDR1 is SGHNT and CDR2 is YENEEA in the germline V gene. CDR3 loop: CASSLGGPGNTIYF. The CDR3, as DNA: TGTGCCAGCAGCCTGGGGGGTCCTGGAAACACCATATATTTT. The variable domain in full, with the rest retrieved from reference TRBV11-3 and TRBJ1-3, is EAGVVQSPRYKIIEKKQPVAFWCNPISGHNTLYWYLQNLGQGPELLIRYENEEAVDDSQLPKDRFSAERLKGVDSTLKIQPAELGDSAVYLCASSLGGPGNTIYFGEGSWLTVV.

The chain couples TRBV7-6 to TRBJ2-7, with 8 bases matching TRBD1. The CDR3 consists of 15 residues. The V gene's germline CDR1 is SGHVS and CDR2 FNYEAQ. J gave up 3 bases and V 5 bases, and 9 bases lay outside the gene matches. For the CDR3, the DNA is TGTGCCAGCAGCCCCCGACAGGGGCCTCTCTACGAGCAGTACTTC. It translates to CASSPRQGPLYEQYF.

The V gene is TRBV29-1, the J gene TRBJ2-7; the match to TRBD1 covers 7 bases. There are 13 residues in the CDR3. V lost 4 bases, J lost 2 bases, and 5 bases stayed unmatched. Germline V CDR1 and CDR2: SQVTM, ANQGSEA. CDR3 sequence (DNA): TGCAGCGTTGCAGGGGGTTCCACCTACGAGCAGTACTTC. Its protein is CSVAGGSTYEQYF.

A single count supports this clone. The chain has TRBV6-1 and TRBJ1-2; no reliable D call. The CDR3 is made up of 12 amino acids. In germline, CDR1 is MNHNS, CDR2 SASEGT. V dropped 5 bases and J dropped 8 bases, with 12 bases sitting between them. This CDR3 reads CASSPEVRGYTF. CDR3 nucleotide sequence: TGTGCCAGCAGTCCCGAGGTTAGGGGCTACACCTTC.

CDR3 DNA sequence: TGCAGCGTTGAAGCCCCGACAGGGGCACTCGGGGGCTACGAGCAGTACTTC. Translated: CSVEAPTGALGGYEQYF. The chain links TRBV29-1 to TRBJ2-7; 8 bases fit TRBD1. The V and J ends lost 1 base and 3 bases, in that order; junction bases with no gene match: 14. The CDR3 loop spans 17 amino acids. CDR1 is SQVTM, CDR2 ANQGSEA, per germline.

In its sample, this clone was seen a few times. Other DNA sequences in the sample encode the same CDR3. The chain uses TRBV7-9 and TRBJ2-7; 9 bases line up with TRBD1. Germline lookup yields CDR1 SEHNR and CDR2 FQNEAQ (reference sequence). The trim removed 4 bases at V and 7 bases at J, leaving 8 bases unmatched. The CDR3 runs to 14 residues. The CDR3 sequence: CASSSPGQGREQYF. As DNA, the CDR3 is TGTGCCAGCAGCTCACCGGGACAGGGACGGGAGCAGTACTTC.

The chain employs TRBV29-1 and TRBJ2-2; D is perhaps TRBD1 (6 bases). Trimming cost V 2 bases and J 6 bases, with 10 bases left between them. CDR1 is SQVTM and CDR2 is ANQGSEA in the germline V gene. The length of the CDR3 is 13 residues. The CDR3 spells CSVEPTGSGELFF. The CDR3 bases are TGCAGCGTTGAACCTACAGGGTCCGGGGAGCTGTTTTTT.

The gene calls are TRBV9 and TRBJ1-2; 8 bases map to TRBD1. CDR3 length equals 16 residues. Trimming at V came to 4 bases and at J to 4 bases, leaving 12 bases not matched to a gene. Germline loops: CDR1 SGDLS, CDR2 YYNGEE. The CDR3 DNA follows: TGTGCCAGCAGCTCATCAAGCACAGGGGGACTCTATGGCTACACCTTC. Its translation is CASSSSSTGGLYGYTF.

The V call is TRBV18, the J call TRBJ1-6; no reliable D call. Germline CDR1 is KGHSH and CDR2 is LQKENI. The CDR3 totals 14 residues. V was pared by 3 bases and J by 4 bases, with 7 bases between. The CDR3 DNA follows: TGTGCCAGCTCACCGGAGCTATATAATTCACCCCTCCACTTT. This gives the protein CASSPELYNSPLHF. Drawing the rest from reference TRBV18 and TRBJ1-6, the complete variable domain is NAGVMQNPRHLVRRRGQEARLRCSPMKGHSHVYWYRQLPEEGLKFMVYLQKENIIDESGMPKERFSAEFPKEGPSILRIQQVVRGDSAAYFCASSPELYNSPLHFGNGTRLTVT.

The gene calls are TRBV2 and TRBJ2-1, with D perhaps TRBD2 (7 bases). CDR1 is SNHLY, CDR2 FYNNEI, per germline. V lost 4 bases to trimming and J lost 1 base, with 11 bases between them. This CDR3 contains 15 residues. The CDR3 loop is CASSGGGPSYNEQFF. CDR3 sequence (DNA): TGTGCCAGCAGTGGGGGGGGCCCTTCCTACAATGAGCAGTTCTTC.

V and J are TRBV5-6 and TRBJ2-7, with 7 positions matching TRBD2. CDR1 SGHDT and CDR2 YYEEEE come from the germline V gene. With 0 bases clipped from V and 0 bases from J, the junction kept 6 bases outside the gene matches. There are 16 residues in the CDR3. CDR3 sequence: CASSLVSGGGSYEQYF. As DNA, the CDR3 is TGTGCCAGCAGCTTGGTGTCGGGGGGAGGCTCCTACGAGCAGTACTTC.

The chain carries TRBV9 and TRBJ2-2, with 8 nucleotides matching TRBD1. Germline V gene sequence: CDR1 SGDLS, CDR2 YYNGEE. After removal of 4 bases from V and 0 bases from J, the junction contained 5 bases not matched to a gene. This CDR3 is built from 16 residues. Here the CDR3 reads CASSIRDRPNTGELFF. In DNA form, the CDR3 reads TGTGCCAGCAGCATCCGGGACAGGCCGAACACCGGGGAGCTGTTTTTT.

This clone was picked up a small number of times. The chain carries TRBV7-7 and TRBJ2-7, with a tentative D call TRBD2 (5 bases). Trimming pared 5 bases from V and 5 bases from J, leaving 13 bases between. The CDR3 spans 13 residues. CDR1 SSHAT and CDR2 FNYEAQ come from the germline V gene (reference sequence). The CDR3 reads CASSKRGQDEQYF. The CDR3 DNA sequence: TGTGCCAGCAGCAAAAGAGGGCAAGACGAGCAGTACTTC.

The chain links TRBV7-2 to TRBJ1-1; 9 positions match TRBD1. Per the germline V gene, CDR1 is SGHTA and CDR2 is FQGNSA. V gave up 10 bases and J gave up 3 bases; unmatched junction bases: 12. The CDR3 covers 15 residues. This CDR3 reads CATIPGTGRDTEAFF. The CDR3 DNA reads as TGTGCCACCATTCCCGGGACAGGGAGGGACACTGAAGCTTTCTTT.

V is TRBV5-1 and J is TRBJ1-6; 9 bases fit TRBD1. CDR1 and CDR2 from the germline V gene are SGHRS and YFSETQ. V gave up 5 bases and J gave up 7 bases; unmatched junction bases: 7. The CDR3 runs 15 residues. Here the CDR3 reads CASRVGDRVNSPLHF. CDR3 DNA sequence: TGCGCCAGCAGGGTGGGGGACAGGGTGAATTCACCCCTCCACTTT. Together with reference TRBV5-1 and TRBJ1-6, the CDR3 gives the full variable domain: KAGVTQTPRYLIKTRGQQVTLSCSPISGHRSVSWYQQTPGQGLQFLFEYFSETQRNKGNFPGRFSGRQFSNSRSEMNVSTLELGDSALYLCASRVGDRVNSPLHFGNGTRLTVT.